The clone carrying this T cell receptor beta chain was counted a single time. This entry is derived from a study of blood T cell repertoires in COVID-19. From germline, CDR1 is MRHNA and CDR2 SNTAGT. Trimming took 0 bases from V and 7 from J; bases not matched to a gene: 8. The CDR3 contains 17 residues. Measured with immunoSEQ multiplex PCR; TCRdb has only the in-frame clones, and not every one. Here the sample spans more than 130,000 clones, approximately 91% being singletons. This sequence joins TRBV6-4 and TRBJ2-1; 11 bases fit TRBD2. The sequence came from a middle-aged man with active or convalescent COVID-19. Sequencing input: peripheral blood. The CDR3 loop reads CASSDSKTLAGVNEQFF. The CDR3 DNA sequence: TGTGCCAGCAGTGACTCCAAGACACTAGCGGGAGTGAATGAGCAGTTCTTC.